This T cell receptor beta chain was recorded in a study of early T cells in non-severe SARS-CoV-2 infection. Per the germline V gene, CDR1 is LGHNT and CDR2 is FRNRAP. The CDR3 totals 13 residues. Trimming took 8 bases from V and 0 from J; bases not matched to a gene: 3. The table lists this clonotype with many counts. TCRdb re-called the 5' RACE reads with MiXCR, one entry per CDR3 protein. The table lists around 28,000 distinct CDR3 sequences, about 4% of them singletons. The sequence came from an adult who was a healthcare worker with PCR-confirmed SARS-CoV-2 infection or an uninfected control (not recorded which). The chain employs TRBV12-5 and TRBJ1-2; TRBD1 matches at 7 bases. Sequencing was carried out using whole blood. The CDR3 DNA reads TGTGCTAGTTCACAGGGGACTAACTATGGCTACACCTTC. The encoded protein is CASSQGTNYGYTF.